The clone carrying this T cell receptor (beta chain) was picked up a small number of times. Its antigen remains unidentified. Amplification of TCR beta CDR3 regions used RNA as the template. The TCR CDR3 was amplified in a first-round RT-PCR using the HTBI primer set. MiXCR, applied by TCRdb to the multiplex PCR reads, yields one record per CDR3 protein. This table has about 400,000 distinct CDR3 sequences, 13% appearing once. Looked up from germline, CDR1 is SGHKS and CDR2 is YYEKEE (reference sequence). The V end was cut by 5 bases, the J end by 2 bases, with 8 bases between. There are 13 residues in the CDR3. The sample comes from a study of T cells in Graves' hyperthyroidism and ophthalmopathy. The study, taken as a whole, reports: Most clonotypes that expanded in the thyroid above 0.001 also showed up in blood.

Sequencing was performed on blood. The sequence came from a woman under 30 with Graves' hyperthyroidism. The rearrangement links TRBV5-5 to TRBJ1-3; D remains unclear. Here the CDR3 reads CASSGLAGNTIYF. CDR3 DNA: TGTGCCAGCAGTGGGTTGGCTGGAAACACCATATATTTT.